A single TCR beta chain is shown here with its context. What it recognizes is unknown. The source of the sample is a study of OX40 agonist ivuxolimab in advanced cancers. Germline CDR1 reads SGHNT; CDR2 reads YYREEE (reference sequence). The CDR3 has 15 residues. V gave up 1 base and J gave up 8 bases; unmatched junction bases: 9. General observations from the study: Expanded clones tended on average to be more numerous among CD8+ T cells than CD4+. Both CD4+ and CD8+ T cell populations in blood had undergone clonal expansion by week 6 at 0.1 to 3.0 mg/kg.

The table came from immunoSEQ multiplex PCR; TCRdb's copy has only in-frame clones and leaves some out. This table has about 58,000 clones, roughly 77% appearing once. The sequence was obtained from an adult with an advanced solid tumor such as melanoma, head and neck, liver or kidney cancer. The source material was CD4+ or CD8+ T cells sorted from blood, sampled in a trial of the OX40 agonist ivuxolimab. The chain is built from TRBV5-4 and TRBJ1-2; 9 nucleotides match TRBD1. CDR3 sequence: CASSLSRDRDGGYTF. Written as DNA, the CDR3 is TGTGCCAGCAGCTTGAGCCGGGACAGGGATGGCGGCTACACCTTC.